A selection of T cell receptor beta chains follows, all from one sample in a study of T cells in Graves' hyperthyroidism and ophthalmopathy. MiXCR was run by TCRdb on the multiplex PCR reads, yielding one entry per CDR3 protein. The data show hundreds of thousands of distinct CDR3 sequences, with 38% seen just once and around 10% held by the top ten. The sample comprised blood. The receptor set was obtained from a young man with Graves' hyperthyroidism. The CDR3 runs from the conserved cysteine through the conserved F or W. Each record gives: clone size, V gene, J gene, D gene, CDR3 protein, CDR3 DNA. A D gene is named only where the DNA matches it firmly. The size field is filled for only some rows; it gives once, few, many or a size class.

clone_size: .
v_call: TRBV10-3
j_call: TRBJ2-5
d_call: TRBD2
cdr3_aa: CASLGGQGFQTQYF
cdr3_nt: TGTGCCAGTTTGGGAGGGCAGGGATTTCAGACCCAGTACTTC

clone_size: many
v_call: TRBV15
j_call: TRBJ1-5
d_call: .
cdr3_aa: CATSSFDQPQHF
cdr3_nt: TGTGCCACCAGCTCCTTTGATCAGCCCCAGCATTTT

clone_size: .
v_call: TRBV7-9
j_call: TRBJ2-2
d_call: TRBD1
cdr3_aa: CASSFPGQGNGYTGELFF
cdr3_nt: TGTGCCAGCAGCTTTCCGGGACAGGGGAATGGCTACACCGGGGAGCTGTTTTTT

clone_size: .
v_call: TRBV20-1
j_call: TRBJ1-1
d_call: .
cdr3_aa: CSAKGRGGLGTEAFF
cdr3_nt: TGCAGTGCTAAAGGGAGGGGTGGGTTGGGCACTGAAGCTTTCTTT

clone_size: few
v_call: TRBV6-5
j_call: TRBJ1-1
d_call: .
cdr3_aa: CASKFSLNTEAFF
cdr3_nt: TGTGCCAGCAAGTTCTCTCTGAACACTGAAGCTTTCTTT

clone_size: .
v_call: TRBV19
j_call: TRBJ1-2
d_call: .
cdr3_aa: CASSILQGIDGYTF
cdr3_nt: TGTGCCAGTAGTATTCTTCAGGGGATCGATGGCTACACCTTC

clone_size: few
v_call: TRBV20-1
j_call: TRBJ2-5
d_call: .
cdr3_aa: CSAPTEGWETQYF
cdr3_nt: TGCAGTGCTCCTACCGAGGGCTGGGAGACCCAGTACTTC

clone_size: .
v_call: TRBV19
j_call: TRBJ1-2
d_call: TRBD1
cdr3_aa: CATEGGSSSYGYTF
cdr3_nt: TGTGCCACAGAAGGGGGCAGTTCATCCTATGGCTACACCTTC

clone_size: .
v_call: TRBV10-3
j_call: TRBJ2-5
d_call: TRBD2
cdr3_aa: CAISATSGSPETQYF
cdr3_nt: TGTGCCATCAGTGCCACTAGCGGGAGCCCGGAGACCCAGTACTTC

clone_size: .
v_call: TRBV19
j_call: TRBJ1-6
d_call: .
cdr3_aa: CASRSTSGTEQSPLHF
cdr3_nt: TGTGCCAGTAGATCCACTTCCGGGACGGAGCAATCACCCCTCCACTTT

clone_size: .
v_call: TRBV7-2
j_call: TRBJ2-5
d_call: .
cdr3_aa: CASSFGTSGRHEETQYF
cdr3_nt: TGTGCCAGCAGTTTTGGGACCTCGGGGCGCCATGAGGAGACCCAGTACTTC

clone_size: .
v_call: TRBV7-9
j_call: TRBJ1-1
d_call: TRBD1
cdr3_aa: CASSFPQGPLATEAFF
cdr3_nt: TGTGCCAGCAGCTTTCCACAGGGGCCCTTAGCCACTGAAGCTTTCTTT

clone_size: .
v_call: TRBV7-9
j_call: TRBJ2-7
d_call: .
cdr3_aa: CASSLGYGKGGYEQYF
cdr3_nt: TGTGCCAGCAGCTTAGGGTACGGCAAGGGGGGCTACGAGCAGTACTTC

clone_size: .
v_call: TRBV9
j_call: TRBJ2-7
d_call: TRBD2
cdr3_aa: CASSQRGGTYEQYF
cdr3_nt: TGTGCCAGCAGCCAACGGGGGGGCACCTACGAGCAGTACTTC

clone_size: few
v_call: TRBV19
j_call: TRBJ1-5
d_call: .
cdr3_aa: CASDRLTNQPQHF
cdr3_nt: TGTGCCAGCGACAGACTTACTAATCAGCCCCAGCATTTT

clone_size: .
v_call: TRBV3-1
j_call: TRBJ1-1
d_call: .
cdr3_aa: CASSHSPRGNTEAFF
cdr3_nt: TGTGCCAGCAGCCACTCCCCCAGGGGCAACACTGAAGCTTTCTTT

clone_size: once
v_call: TRBV7-9
j_call: TRBJ2-7
d_call: .
cdr3_aa: CASSFDSNYEQYF
cdr3_nt: TGTGCCAGCAGCTTCGACAGCAACTACGAGCAGTACTTC

clone_size: .
v_call: TRBV24-1
j_call: TRBJ2-3
d_call: .
cdr3_aa: CATSDNRDTDTQYF
cdr3_nt: TGTGCCACCAGTGATAACCGGGACACAGATACGCAGTATTTT

clone_size: .
v_call: TRBV7-3
j_call: TRBJ2-2
d_call: TRBD1
cdr3_aa: CASRRQGNTGELFF
cdr3_nt: TGTGCCAGCAGGCGACAGGGTAACACCGGGGAGCTGTTTTTT

clone_size: many
v_call: TRBV7-6
j_call: TRBJ2-6
d_call: .
cdr3_aa: CASIGTSTPSGANVLTF
cdr3_nt: TGTGCCAGCATAGGAACAAGCACTCCGTCTGGGGCCAACGTCCTGACTTTC

clone_size: many
v_call: TRBV7-9
j_call: TRBJ1-6
d_call: .
cdr3_aa: CASSLDRVMTPLHF
cdr3_nt: TGTGCCAGCAGCTTAGACAGGGTGATGACACCCCTCCACTTT

clone_size: .
v_call: TRBV6-5
j_call: TRBJ2-7
d_call: .
cdr3_aa: CASRTALRYEQYF
cdr3_nt: TGTGCCAGCAGAACGGCCTTGCGCTACGAGCAGTACTTC

clone_size: few
v_call: TRBV6-5
j_call: TRBJ1-1
d_call: .
cdr3_aa: CASSYKQVSNTEAFF
cdr3_nt: TGTGCCAGCAGTTACAAACAGGTCTCGAACACTGAAGCTTTCTTT

clone_size: many
v_call: TRBV29-1
j_call: TRBJ2-5
d_call: .
cdr3_aa: CSVDSTGSWGETQYF
cdr3_nt: TGCAGCGTTGATTCAACCGGGTCGTGGGGAGAGACCCAGTACTTC

clone_size: few
v_call: TRBV6-5
j_call: TRBJ1-1
d_call: .
cdr3_aa: CASSYSNGGNTEAFF
cdr3_nt: TGTGCCAGCAGTTACTCGAATGGTGGGAACACTGAAGCTTTCTTT

clone_size: .
v_call: TRBV7-2
j_call: TRBJ1-4
d_call: .
cdr3_aa: CASSQIEWDANEKLFF
cdr3_nt: TGTGCCAGCAGCCAAATTGAATGGGACGCGAATGAAAAACTGTTTTTT

clone_size: .
v_call: TRBV14
j_call: TRBJ2-5
d_call: .
cdr3_aa: CASSQDSREETQYF
cdr3_nt: TGTGCCAGCAGCCAAGATTCAAGAGAAGAGACCCAGTACTTC

clone_size: .
v_call: TRBV29-1
j_call: TRBJ2-1
d_call: TRBD1
cdr3_aa: CSAETGVGVNEQFF
cdr3_nt: TGCAGCGCGGAAACAGGGGTTGGTGTTAATGAGCAGTTCTTC

clone_size: many
v_call: TRBV19
j_call: TRBJ1-5
d_call: TRBD1
cdr3_aa: CASTEDRVGQPQHF
cdr3_nt: TGTGCCAGTACCGAGGACAGGGTGGGACAGCCCCAGCATTTT

clone_size: many
v_call: TRBV10-3
j_call: TRBJ2-5
d_call: TRBD2
cdr3_aa: CAISTGLAGVETQYF
cdr3_nt: TGTGCCATCAGTACGGGACTAGCGGGGGTGGAGACCCAGTACTTC

clone_size: .
v_call: TRBV5-8
j_call: TRBJ1-5
d_call: .
cdr3_aa: CASSRGKDRPQHF
cdr3_nt: TGTGCCAGCAGCCGCGGAAAAGACCGGCCCCAGCATTTT

clone_size: many
v_call: TRBV2
j_call: TRBJ2-7
d_call: TRBD2
cdr3_aa: CAIVRGTSDYEQYF
cdr3_nt: TGTGCCATTGTTCGCGGGACTAGCGATTACGAGCAGTACTTC

clone_size: .
v_call: TRBV7-9
j_call: TRBJ2-5
d_call: .
cdr3_aa: CASSFPGVQGQETQYF
cdr3_nt: TGTGCCAGCAGCTTTCCCGGGGTACAGGGACAAGAGACCCAGTACTTC

clone_size: .
v_call: TRBV30
j_call: TRBJ1-5
d_call: .
cdr3_aa: CAWTAGVEGQPQHF
cdr3_nt: TGTGCCTGGACAGCCGGTGTAGAGGGGCAGCCCCAGCATTTT

clone_size: many
v_call: TRBV19
j_call: TRBJ1-1
d_call: .
cdr3_aa: CASSIPMNTEAFF
cdr3_nt: TGTGCCAGTAGTATACCGATGAACACTGAAGCTTTCTTT

clone_size: .
v_call: TRBV29-1
j_call: TRBJ2-2
d_call: TRBD2
cdr3_aa: CSVPVNSGTGELFF
cdr3_nt: TGCAGCGTCCCAGTTAATAGCGGGACCGGGGAGCTGTTTTTT

clone_size: .
v_call: TRBV29-1
j_call: TRBJ1-2
d_call: .
cdr3_aa: CSFGGGYTF
cdr3_nt: TGCAGTTTTGGTGGCGGCTACACCTTC

clone_size: .
v_call: TRBV6-5
j_call: TRBJ1-2
d_call: TRBD1
cdr3_aa: CATQGTGYGYTF
cdr3_nt: TGTGCCACACAGGGGACAGGGTATGGCTACACCTTC

clone_size: .
v_call: TRBV7-2
j_call: TRBJ2-7
d_call: .
cdr3_aa: CASSLDRWGSQQYF
cdr3_nt: TGTGCCAGCAGCTTAGATCGTTGGGGATCCCAGCAGTACTTC

clone_size: few
v_call: TRBV5-1
j_call: TRBJ1-1
d_call: .
cdr3_aa: CASSLVGRGLNTEAFF
cdr3_nt: TGCGCCAGCAGCTTGGTCGGTCGAGGGCTGAACACTGAAGCTTTCTTT

clone_size: .
v_call: TRBV12-3/TRBV12-4
j_call: TRBJ1-2
d_call: .
cdr3_aa: CASSLVGLQIF
cdr3_nt: TGTGCCAGCAGTTTAGTAGGGTTGCAGATCTTC

clone_size: .
v_call: TRBV7-3
j_call: TRBJ2-5
d_call: TRBD2
cdr3_aa: CASSLKAGDEETQYF
cdr3_nt: TGTGCCAGCAGCTTAAAAGCGGGAGATGAAGAGACCCAGTACTTC

clone_size: once
v_call: TRBV7-8
j_call: TRBJ2-7
d_call: .
cdr3_aa: CASSQTWGGVTSYEQYF
cdr3_nt: TGCGCCAGCAGCCAAACGTGGGGCGGCGTGACTTCCTACGAGCAGTACTTC

clone_size: .
v_call: TRBV4-1
j_call: TRBJ1-2
d_call: .
cdr3_aa: CASSQDRQLSGYTF
cdr3_nt: TGCGCCAGCAGCCAAGATCGACAGTTGAGTGGCTACACCTTC

clone_size: few
v_call: TRBV20-1
j_call: TRBJ1-1
d_call: .
cdr3_aa: CSARGTQNTEAFF
cdr3_nt: TGCAGTGCTAGAGGGACACAGAACACTGAAGCTTTCTTT

clone_size: many
v_call: TRBV12-3/TRBV12-4
j_call: TRBJ1-5
d_call: .
cdr3_aa: CASSMVSNQPQHF
cdr3_nt: TGTGCCAGCAGCATGGTTAGCAATCAGCCCCAGCATTTT

clone_size: few
v_call: TRBV6-6
j_call: TRBJ2-7
d_call: TRBD1
cdr3_aa: CASSTGGGSTYEQYF
cdr3_nt: TGTGCCAGCAGTACAGGGGGCGGAAGCACCTACGAGCAGTACTTC

clone_size: .
v_call: TRBV10-3
j_call: TRBJ2-5
d_call: .
cdr3_aa: CAISGGTDQPQYF
cdr3_nt: TGTGCCATCAGTGGAGGGACGGATCAGCCCCAGTACTTC

clone_size: many
v_call: TRBV19
j_call: TRBJ1-5
d_call: .
cdr3_aa: CASQMGNQPQHF
cdr3_nt: TGTGCCAGCCAGATGGGGAATCAGCCCCAGCATTTT

clone_size: few
v_call: TRBV6-5
j_call: TRBJ1-6
d_call: .
cdr3_aa: CASSEDGHLVHTPLHF
cdr3_nt: TGTGCCAGCAGTGAAGACGGGCACCTAGTACATACACCCCTCCACTTT

clone_size: many
v_call: TRBV20-1
j_call: TRBJ2-7
d_call: TRBD1
cdr3_aa: CSAKTGSSYEQYF
cdr3_nt: TGCAGCGCTAAGACAGGGTCTTCCTACGAGCAGTACTTC

clone_size: many
v_call: TRBV29-1
j_call: TRBJ1-1
d_call: .
cdr3_aa: CSVGTGWNTEAFF
cdr3_nt: TGCAGCGTTGGAACGGGGTGGAACACTGAAGCTTTCTTT

clone_size: .
v_call: TRBV7-2
j_call: TRBJ1-1
d_call: .
cdr3_aa: CASSLWTEMNTEAFF
cdr3_nt: TGTGCCAGCAGCCTCTGGACAGAGATGAACACTGAAGCTTTCTTT

clone_size: few
v_call: TRBV5-1
j_call: TRBJ1-5
d_call: .
cdr3_aa: CASSQPWIVGPQHF
cdr3_nt: TGCGCCAGCAGCCAACCGTGGATAGTGGGGCCCCAGCATTTT

clone_size: .
v_call: TRBV2
j_call: TRBJ1-5
d_call: .
cdr3_aa: CAAGGGGNQPQHF
cdr3_nt: TGTGCTGCGGGAGGGGGAGGCAATCAGCCCCAGCATTTT